The rows below give T cell receptor beta chains drawn from one sample of a study of beta chain features in type 1 diabetes. Generated by immunoSEQ multiplex PCR, the TCRdb table keeps only in-frame clones and is missing some. The data contain about 150,000 clones, 7.8% of them singletons. The source material was central memory CD4+ T cells from blood. These receptors came from a woman in her thirties or forties with type 1 diabetes. Both conserved end residues are part of each CDR3. The D gene is left open where the match is weak. A clone size is listed for some rows: how often the clone was seen (once, few, many), or a class if it is expanded.

j_call	d_call	v_call	cdr3_length	clone_size	cdr3_nt	cdr3_aa
TRBJ2-7	-	TRBV6-6	12	-	TGTGCCAGCAGTTACTCCCGACTAGAGCAGTACTTC	CASSYSRLEQYF
TRBJ1-1	TRBD1	TRBV7-2	14	-	TGTGCCAGCAGCTCGGGACAGGCCGCCGTAGAAGCTTTCTTT	CASSSGQAAVEAFF
TRBJ1-1	-	TRBV7-9	15	few	TGTGCCAGCAGCTTGAGTTCGCGGGTGGACACTGAAGCTTTCTTT	CASSLSSRVDTEAFF
TRBJ1-1	-	TRBV6-1	14	few	TGTGCCAGCAGGCGAGACACCAGGAATACTGAAGCTTTCTTT	CASRRDTRNTEAFF
TRBJ1-1	-	TRBV27	13	few	TGTGCCAGCAGTTTTTGGGCGAACACTGAAGCTTTCTTT	CASSFWANTEAFF
TRBJ2-7	TRBD1	TRBV29-1	13	few	TGCAGCGTCTTCGACAGGGGACCCTACGAGCAGTACTTC	CSVFDRGPYEQYF
TRBJ1-5	TRBD1	TRBV6-5	14	few	TGTGCCAGCAGTGACAGGGGTAGCAATCAGCCCCAGCATTTT	CASSDRGSNQPQHF
TRBJ1-2	TRBD1	TRBV6-5	15	few	TGTGCCAGCAGGTTACCGGGACAGGGGGCCTATGGCTACACCTTC	CASRLPGQGAYGYTF
TRBJ2-1	-	TRBV19	14	many	TGTGCCAGTAGTTGGGCGGGAAAGGGGCGTGAGCAGTTCTTC	CASSWAGKGREQFF
TRBJ1-4	TRBD1	TRBV18	15	few	TGTGCCAGCTCACCATTACGACAGGGTAATGAAAAACTGTTTTTT	CASSPLRQGNEKLFF
TRBJ2-1	TRBD2	TRBV18	15	few	TGTGCCAGCTCACCAGTGACTAGCGTAGGCAATGAGCAGTTCTTC	CASSPVTSVGNEQFF
TRBJ1-5	-	TRBV6-5	15	few	TGTGCCAGCAGTTACGGACAGAATAGCAATCAGCCCCAGCATTTT	CASSYGQNSNQPQHF
TRBJ1-6	-	TRBV9	15	-	TGTGCCAGCAGCGTCGGAGAATCCTATAATTCACCCCTCCACTTT	CASSVGESYNSPLHF
TRBJ1-1	-	TRBV5-6	14	few	TGTGCCAGCAGCTTACCGGGACTTAACACTGAAGCTTTCTTT	CASSLPGLNTEAFF
TRBJ1-2	-	TRBV5-4	12	-	TGTGCCAGCAGCTTGGAGGGGAACGGCTACACCTTC	CASSLEGNGYTF
TRBJ2-5	-	TRBV5-1	15	-	TGCGCCAGCTATACACAGGGAAGGGGCCAAGAGACCCAGTACTTC	CASYTQGRGQETQYF
TRBJ2-1	-	TRBV2	14	many	TGTGCCAGCGTCCGGACAGAAACGACGAATGAGCAGTTCTTC	CASVRTETTNEQFF
TRBJ1-1	TRBD1	TRBV29-1	14	few	TGCAGCGTTGAAGATGGTCACAGGGGCCATGAAGCTTTCTTT	CSVEDGHRGHEAFF
TRBJ2-3	TRBD1	TRBV7-2	13	few	TGTGCCAGCAGCGTACAGGGGGGAGATACGCAGTATTTT	CASSVQGGDTQYF
TRBJ2-5	-	TRBV7-9	13	-	TGTGCCAGCAGCCGGGACATCTCGAAGACCCAGTACTTC	CASSRDISKTQYF
TRBJ2-3	-	TRBV5-8	15	-	TGTGCCAGCAGCTTGAGGAGGGGGCGGACAGATACGCAGTATTTT	CASSLRRGRTDTQYF
TRBJ2-7	-	TRBV6-1	16	-	TGTGCCAGCAGTAAAGCCACAGGTGCCTATACCTACGAGCAGTACTTC	CASSKATGAYTYEQYF
TRBJ1-5	TRBD1	TRBV30	14	-	TGTGCCTGGAGTGTAGACAGGGGGACCCAGCCCCAGCATTTT	CAWSVDRGTQPQHF
TRBJ2-5	-	TRBV7-2	15	-	TGTGCCAGCAGCTCCGGAAGCGTGTACCAAGAGACCCAGTACTTC	CASSSGSVYQETQYF
TRBJ2-2	-	TRBV9	15	once	TGTGCCAGCAGCCGGTCTACAGGGAACACCGGGGAGCTGTTTTTT	CASSRSTGNTGELFF
TRBJ2-1	-	TRBV7-8	19	-	TGTGCCAGCAGCTTAAGGGAAAGAGGGCGGACGACACTCTACAATGAGCAGTTCTTC	CASSLRERGRTTLYNEQFF
TRBJ1-2	TRBD1	TRBV7-3	16	-	TGTGCCAGCAGCGAAAAACCTGGGACAGGGCTAAATGGCTACACCTTC	CASSEKPGTGLNGYTF
TRBJ1-5	-	TRBV7-2	13	-	TGTGCCAGCAGCTTAGACACAAATCAGCCCCAGCATTTT	CASSLDTNQPQHF
TRBJ2-1	-	TRBV9	14	-	TGTGCCAGCAGCACACAGGGAAGCAACAATGAGCAGTTCTTC	CASSTQGSNNEQFF
TRBJ1-1	-	TRBV9	14	-	TGTGCCAGCAGCGTAGGCCCGGTGTCCGCTGAAGCTTTCTTT	CASSVGPVSAEAFF
TRBJ2-1	TRBD2	TRBV29-1	15	few	TGCAGCTTCCTCAACGCGGGAGAGTCCTACAATGAGCAGTTCTTC	CSFLNAGESYNEQFF
TRBJ1-2	TRBD1	TRBV9	17	few	TGTGCCAGCAGCGTAGCGCCTGGGACAGGGGGCTACTATGGCTACACCTTC	CASSVAPGTGGYYGYTF
TRBJ2-7	-	TRBV7-3	14	few	TGTGCCAGCAGCTTAGGTCCCACTACCTACGAGCAGTACTTC	CASSLGPTTYEQYF
TRBJ2-5	-	TRBV7-3	13	few	TGTGCCAGCAGCTTTGCGGACCAAGAGACCCAGTACTTC	CASSFADQETQYF
TRBJ2-7	TRBD1	TRBV2	13	-	TGTGCCGGGTCAGGGGGTAACCAGAACGAGCAGTACTTC	CAGSGGNQNEQYF
TRBJ2-2	-	TRBV18	16	few	TGTGCCAGCTCACCACCGGTGGGGGCTCACACCGGGGAGCTGTTTTTT	CASSPPVGAHTGELFF
TRBJ1-4	TRBD1	TRBV7-9	15	-	TGTGCCAGCAGCTCTACAGGGGAGACTAATGAAAAACTGTTTTTT	CASSSTGETNEKLFF